A selection of T cell receptor beta chains follows, all from one sample in a study of blood T cell repertoires in COVID-19. Assay used: immunoSEQ multiplex PCR; TCRdb lists only in-frame clones, some missing. The sample consists of about 150,000 clones, around 84% of them appearing once. Sequencing used peripheral blood. The receptors originated from a human donor in a cohort sampled during active COVID-19. The CDR3 runs from the conserved cysteine through the conserved F or W. A D gene is named only where the DNA matches it firmly. Clone size is given for some rows only: seen once, a few or many times, or a class if the clone is expanded.

D: TRBD1; size: once; V: TRBV29-1; J: TRBJ2-7; DNA: TGCAGCGCCCGACAGGGGGCTCGGGGCGAGCAGTACTTC; CDR3: CSARQGARGEQYF
D: TRBD1; size: -; V: TRBV28; J: TRBJ2-7; DNA: TGTGCCAGCAGTCCGACCGGACAGGGAAACTACGAGCAGTACTTC; CDR3: CASSPTGQGNYEQYF
D: -; size: -; V: TRBV5-6; J: TRBJ2-6; DNA: TGTGCCAGCAACAAATACCAGGGACACTCTGGGGCCAACGTCCTGACTTTC; CDR3: CASNKYQGHSGANVLTF
D: -; size: -; V: TRBV3-1/TRBV3-2; J: TRBJ1-1; DNA: TGTGCCAGCAGCCCGGACGGGAGAACAATGGCTGAAGCTTTCTTT; CDR3: CASSPDGRTMAEAFF
D: -; size: -; V: TRBV2; J: TRBJ1-6; DNA: TGTGCCAGCAGTGACAGGGTGGGTTCACCCCTCCACTTT; CDR3: CASSDRVGSPLHF
D: TRBD1; size: once; V: TRBV11-2; J: TRBJ1-2; DNA: TGTGCCAGCAGGCGGACAGGGAAGTATGGCTACACCTTC; CDR3: CASRRTGKYGYTF
D: -; size: once; V: TRBV18; J: TRBJ2-5; DNA: TGTGCCAGCTCACCACCCATAGCCGGAGAGACCCAGTACTTC; CDR3: CASSPPIAGETQYF
D: TRBD2; size: -; V: TRBV30; J: TRBJ2-7; DNA: TGTGCCTGGACTGAGACTAGCGGGGGGGCCGAGCAGTACTTC; CDR3: CAWTETSGGAEQYF
D: -; size: -; V: TRBV7-2; J: TRBJ2-5; DNA: TGTGCCAGCAGCGGTTGGGCGGGCGTACAAGAGACCCAGTACTTC; CDR3: CASSGWAGVQETQYF
D: -; size: -; V: TRBV6-2/TRBV6-3; J: TRBJ1-2; DNA: TGTGCCAGCAGTTACCAGGGTTCCTATGGCTACACCTTC; CDR3: CASSYQGSYGYTF